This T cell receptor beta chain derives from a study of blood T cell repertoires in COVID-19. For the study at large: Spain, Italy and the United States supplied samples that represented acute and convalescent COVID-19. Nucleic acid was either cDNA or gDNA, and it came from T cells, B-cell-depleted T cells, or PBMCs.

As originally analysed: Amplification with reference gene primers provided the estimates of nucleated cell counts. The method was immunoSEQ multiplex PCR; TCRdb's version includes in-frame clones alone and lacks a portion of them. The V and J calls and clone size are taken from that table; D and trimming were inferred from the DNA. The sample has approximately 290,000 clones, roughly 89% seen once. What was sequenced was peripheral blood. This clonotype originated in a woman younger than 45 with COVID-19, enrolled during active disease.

The CDR3 sequence is CASSSGDGNNEQFF. CDR3 DNA: TGTGCCAGCAGCTCAGGGGACGGGAATAATGAGCAGTTCTTC. V is TRBV7-2 and J is TRBJ2-1; tentatively, D is TRBD1 (6 bases). Germline loops: CDR1 SGHTA, CDR2 FQGNSA. This CDR3 has 14 amino acids. V lost 4 bases and J lost 7, with 14 bases in between.